This T cell receptor (beta chain) was sequenced in a study of T cells after somatic rescue of genetic block. The assay was immunoSEQ multiplex PCR, and TCRdb's table has in-frame clones only and misses some. This table has roughly 55,000 clones, more than 90% appearing once. The V gene end was trimmed by 0 bases and the J gene end by 7 bases; junction bases not matched to a gene: 3. The CDR3 loop spans 13 amino acids. Germline-derived CDR1 and CDR2 are SQVTM and ANQGSEA. Sequenced input: peripheral blood mononuclear cells (PBMCs). The chain joins TRBV29-1 to TRBJ1-2, with 9 bases matching TRBD1. The TCR was taken from a child under two years old. DNA of the CDR3: TGCAGCGTTGAAGAGGCACAGGGGGCTGGCTACACCTTC. Translation: CSVEEAQGAGYTF.